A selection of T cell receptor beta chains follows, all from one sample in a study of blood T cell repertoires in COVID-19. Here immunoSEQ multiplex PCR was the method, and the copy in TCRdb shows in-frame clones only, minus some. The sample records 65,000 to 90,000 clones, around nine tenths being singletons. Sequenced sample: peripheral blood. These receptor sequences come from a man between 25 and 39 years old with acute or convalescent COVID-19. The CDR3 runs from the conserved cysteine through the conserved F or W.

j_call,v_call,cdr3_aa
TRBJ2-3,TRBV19,CASCLAGVCTDTQYF
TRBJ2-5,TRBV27,CASSFGPAPGAQNPYF
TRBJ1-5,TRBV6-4,CASSDFEGSNQPQHF
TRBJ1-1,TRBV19,CASSINRPIRLNTEAFF
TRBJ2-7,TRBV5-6,CASSITHQREWEQYF
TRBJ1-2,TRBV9,CASSSGGAGNGYTF
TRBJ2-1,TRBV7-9,CASSLEWAGGPRNEQFF
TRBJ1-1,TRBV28,CATRSGSTEAFF
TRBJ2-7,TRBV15,CATRGQGYSEQYF
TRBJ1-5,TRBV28,CASRAGNGNQPQHF
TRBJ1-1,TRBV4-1,CASSHDKGAVNTEAFF
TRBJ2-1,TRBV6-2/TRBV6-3,CASSSVRRGSFWEQFF
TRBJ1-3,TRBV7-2,CASSSYPPLSSGNTIYF
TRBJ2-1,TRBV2,CASSDPSENEQFF
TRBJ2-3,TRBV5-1,CASSLPLAGGLPDTQYF
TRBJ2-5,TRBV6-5,CASSYSQGVRKTQYF
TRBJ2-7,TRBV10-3,CAIGSRGPEGEQYF
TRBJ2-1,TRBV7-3,CASSPMGLALDEQFF
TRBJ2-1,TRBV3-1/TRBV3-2,CASSRSWGRQFF
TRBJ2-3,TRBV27,CASSFRQGGDTQYF
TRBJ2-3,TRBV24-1,CATSGAGDSTDTQYF
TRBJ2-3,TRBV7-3,CASSRTSGRAQYF
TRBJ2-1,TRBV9,CASSVGDRVDNEQFF
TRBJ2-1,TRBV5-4,CASSEGLAGSSLSSYNEQFF
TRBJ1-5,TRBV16,CASSQSGQGNQPQHF
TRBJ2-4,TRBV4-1,CASSRTGETLAKNIQYF
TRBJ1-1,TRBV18,CASSHGENTEAFF
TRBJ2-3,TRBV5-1,CASSYVRRGRTTDTQYF
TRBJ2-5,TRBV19,CASSYRSGQETQYF
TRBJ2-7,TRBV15,CATSRGGRGSSSYEQYF
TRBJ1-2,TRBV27,CASSPFLTEVRTF
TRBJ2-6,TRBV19,CASSIGQLGTNVLTF
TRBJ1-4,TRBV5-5,CASSYAGTGGKKLFF
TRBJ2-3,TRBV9,CASSFSGGRLDTQYF
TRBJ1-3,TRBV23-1,CASNRRGGCTIYF
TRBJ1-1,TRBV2,CASMRAGSTEAFF
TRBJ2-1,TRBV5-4,CASSLETGNEQFF
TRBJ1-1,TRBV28,CASSSTGTGNTEAFF
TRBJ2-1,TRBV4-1,CASSGWGLAGVGVSYNEQFF
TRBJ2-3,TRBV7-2,CASSLLPGQGADTQYF
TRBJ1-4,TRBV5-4,CASSGQGVNEKLFF
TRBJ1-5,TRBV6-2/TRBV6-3,CASSSNRGNQPQHF
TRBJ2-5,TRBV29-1,CSVDAASSEETQYF
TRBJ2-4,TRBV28,CASSRQAGATTYIQYF
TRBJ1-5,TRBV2,CASSEDRTGVGQPQHF
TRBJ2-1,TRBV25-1,CASSDHVGQGEHEQFF
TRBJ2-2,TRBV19,CASSKNRGGPTGELFF
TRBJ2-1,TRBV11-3,CASSKTGTGYNEQFF
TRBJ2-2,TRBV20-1,CSASAGLSMNTGELFF
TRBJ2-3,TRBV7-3,CASSLAGGRDTQYF
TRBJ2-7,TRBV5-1,CASSLGYGKYEQYF
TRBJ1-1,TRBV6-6,CASSDSGHLNTEAFF
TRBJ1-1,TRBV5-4,CASSLLLLRQNTEAFF
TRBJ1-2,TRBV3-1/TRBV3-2,CASSPGTGSYGYTF
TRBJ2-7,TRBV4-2,CASSAPSDEQYF
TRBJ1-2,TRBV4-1,CASSQGRTGAFYGYTF
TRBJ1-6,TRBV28,CASTGQADSPLHF
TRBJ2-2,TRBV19,CASSGQGWAGELFF
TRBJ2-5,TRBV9,CASSGRQGEGETQYF
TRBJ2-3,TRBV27,CASSPSKRGGTDTQYF